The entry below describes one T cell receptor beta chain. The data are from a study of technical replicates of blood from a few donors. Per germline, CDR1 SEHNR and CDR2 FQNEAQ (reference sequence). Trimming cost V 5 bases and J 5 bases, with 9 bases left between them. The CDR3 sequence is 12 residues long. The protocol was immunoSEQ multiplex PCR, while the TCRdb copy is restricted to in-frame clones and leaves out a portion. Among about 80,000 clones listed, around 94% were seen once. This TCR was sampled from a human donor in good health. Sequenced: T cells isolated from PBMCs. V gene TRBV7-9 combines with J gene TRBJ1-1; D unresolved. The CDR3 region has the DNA TGTGCCAGCAGCGAGAGGATGACTGAAGCTTTCTTT. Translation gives CASSERMTEAFF.